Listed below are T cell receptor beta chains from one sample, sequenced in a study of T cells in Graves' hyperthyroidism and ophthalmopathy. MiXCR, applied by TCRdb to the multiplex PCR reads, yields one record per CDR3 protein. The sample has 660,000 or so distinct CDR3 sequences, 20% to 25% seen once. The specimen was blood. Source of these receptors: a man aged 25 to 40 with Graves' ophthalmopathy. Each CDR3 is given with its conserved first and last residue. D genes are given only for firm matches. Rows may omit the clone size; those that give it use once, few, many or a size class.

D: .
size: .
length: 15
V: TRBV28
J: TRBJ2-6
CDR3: CANSLQNSGANVLTF
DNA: TGTGCCAACAGTCTTCAGAACTCTGGGGCCAACGTCCTGACTTTC

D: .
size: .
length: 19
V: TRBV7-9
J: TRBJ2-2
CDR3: CASNLATGTPRAGTGELFF
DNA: TGTGCCAGCAACTTAGCCACAGGGACCCCACGGGCGGGCACCGGGGAGCTGTTTTTT

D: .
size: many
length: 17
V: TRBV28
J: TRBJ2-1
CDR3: CASSRATLVSSYNEQFF
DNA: TGTGCCAGCTCTAGAGCCACACTAGTGAGCTCCTACAATGAGCAGTTCTTC

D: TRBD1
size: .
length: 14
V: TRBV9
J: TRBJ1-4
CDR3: CASSYQGDAEKLFF
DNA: TGTGCCAGCAGCTACCAGGGGGATGCGGAAAAACTGTTTTTT

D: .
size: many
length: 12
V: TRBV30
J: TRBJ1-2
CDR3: CAWPGRFLGYTF
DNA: TGTGCCTGGCCGGGACGGTTTCTTGGCTACACCTTC

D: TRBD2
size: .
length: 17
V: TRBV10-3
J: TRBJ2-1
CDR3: CASSYSPGGGSYNEQFF
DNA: TGTGCCAGCAGTTATTCCCCGGGGGGAGGCTCCTACAATGAGCAGTTCTTC

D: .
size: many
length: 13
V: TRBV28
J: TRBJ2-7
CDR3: CASSFEPVAEQYF
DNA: TGTGCCAGCAGTTTTGAGCCGGTCGCCGAGCAGTACTTC

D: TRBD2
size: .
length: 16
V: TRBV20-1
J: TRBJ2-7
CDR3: CSARDGLAGLLYEQYF
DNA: TGCAGTGCTAGAGATGGACTAGCGGGCCTCCTCTACGAGCAGTACTTC

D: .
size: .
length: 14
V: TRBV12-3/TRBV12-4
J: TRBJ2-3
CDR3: CASSLGPRRGTQYF
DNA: TGTGCCAGCAGTTTAGGGCCTAGACGGGGTACGCAGTATTTT

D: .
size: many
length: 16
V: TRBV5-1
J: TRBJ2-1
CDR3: CASTPKGLVLLDEQFF
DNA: TGCGCCAGCACCCCTAAAGGTTTAGTTTTGCTAGATGAGCAGTTCTTC

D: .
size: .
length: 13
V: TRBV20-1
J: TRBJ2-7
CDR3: CSAPELGGYEQYF
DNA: TGCAGTGCTCCTGAACTAGGAGGCTACGAGCAGTACTTC